The sequence of this T cell receptor (beta chain) was determined in a study of cytomegalovirus exposure and HLA in healthy donors. Regarding this clone: This specimen includes other DNA sequences encoding the same CDR3.

CDR1 and CDR2 (germline): MNHEY, SVGAGI. Trimming removed 3 bases from V and 5 bases from J, with 7 bases in between. The CDR3 runs 12 residues. PCR involved 60 Vbeta and 13 Jbeta primers. Libraries were prepared by immunoSEQ multiplex PCR; TCRdb keeps only in-frame clonotypes and omits some of them. The sample shows 130,000 or so clones, over 60% of them seen only once. The genes are TRBV6-5 and TRBJ1-1; D is possibly TRBD1 (5 bases). Source material: PBMCs. The sequence derives from a man younger than 40 in good health and CMV-seronegative. The CDR3 bases are TGTGCCAGCAGTTATGGGGCGACTGAAGCTTTCTTT. It specifies CASSYGATEAFF.